This TCR beta chain was sequenced for a study of breast tumors, draining lymph nodes, adjacent tissues. TCRdb re-analysed the multiplex PCR reads in MiXCR, keeping a single row per CDR3 protein. The sample lists approximately 230,000 distinct CDR3 sequences; less than 40% were seen once. Whole-study results and caveats: That most tumor T cells come from lymph nodes remained unproven. Luminal-like breast cancer showed significantly higher tumor–nontumor repertoire similarity than basal-like. Data fit most tumor T cells coming from lymph node, expanding in tumor. Compared with lymph nodes, tumors were less diverse; compared with nontumor tissue, more.

This clonotype was seen a handful of times. Its specificity is not known. V was shortened by 0 bases and J by 4 bases, with 15 bases between the two germline ends. Germline-derived CDR1 and CDR2 are DFQATT and SNEGSKA (reference sequence). This CDR3 comprises 16 residues. The lymph nodes were axillary draining lymph nodes from breast cancer patients. What was sequenced was axillary lymph node tissue. This chain joins TRBV20-1 and TRBJ2-2, with a possible D match to TRBD2 (5 bases). The receptor comes from a female donor with breast cancer. Some clones in this sample may be carry-over from other donors' samples. The CDR3 DNA reads TGCAGTGCTAGAGATACTAGAGCGTCCACCACCGGGGAGCTGTTTTTT. Protein product: CSARDTRASTTGELFF.